Included here is one T cell receptor beta chain sequence, with context. Its antigen is not identified. TCRdb analysed the RT-PCR reads with MiXCR anew, one entry per CDR3 protein. Of approximately 530,000 distinct CDR3 sequences in the sample, about 7.2% are singletons; the top ten hold about an eighth. Per the germline V gene, CDR1 is SGHVS and CDR2 is FQNEAQ. V was cut by 4 bases and J by 1 base, with 14 bases left in between. This CDR3 is 16 amino acids long. This specimen comes from a study of response to subunit inactivated influenza vaccine. Overall study results and limits: Authors suggested each seasonal flu vaccination may recruit only limited numbers of new T cells.

This specimen consisted of PBMCs from blood, obtained around 25 months after vaccination. The sequence was obtained from a man aged 50 to 75 who received an inactivated influenza vaccine. The rearrangement uses TRBV7-8 and TRBJ2-1, with D perhaps TRBD1 (6 bases). The CDR3 DNA sequence: TGTGCCAGCAGCTCTCAGACAGGCAAGTCCTACAATGAGCAGTTCTTC. This gives the protein CASSSQTGKSYNEQFF. Full variable domain (missing parts from reference TRBV7-8 and TRBJ2-1): GAGVSQSPRYKVAKRGQDVALRCDPISGHVSLFWYQQALGQGPEFLTYFQNEAQLDKSGLPSDRFFAERPEGSVSTLKIQRTQQEDSAVYLCASSSQTGKSYNEQFFGPGTRLTVL.